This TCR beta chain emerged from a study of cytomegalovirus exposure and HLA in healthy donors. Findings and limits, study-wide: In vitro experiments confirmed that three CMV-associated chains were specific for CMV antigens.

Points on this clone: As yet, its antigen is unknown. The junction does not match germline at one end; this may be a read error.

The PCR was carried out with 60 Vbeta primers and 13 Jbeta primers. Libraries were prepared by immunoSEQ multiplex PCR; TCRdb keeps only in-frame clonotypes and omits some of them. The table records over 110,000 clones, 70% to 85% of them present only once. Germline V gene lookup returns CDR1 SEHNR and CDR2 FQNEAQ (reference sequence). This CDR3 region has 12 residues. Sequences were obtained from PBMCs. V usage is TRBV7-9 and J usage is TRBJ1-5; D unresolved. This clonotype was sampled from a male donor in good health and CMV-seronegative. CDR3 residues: CSSSYYSQPQHF. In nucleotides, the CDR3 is TGTTCCAGCAGTTACTATAGCCAGCCCCAGCATTTT.